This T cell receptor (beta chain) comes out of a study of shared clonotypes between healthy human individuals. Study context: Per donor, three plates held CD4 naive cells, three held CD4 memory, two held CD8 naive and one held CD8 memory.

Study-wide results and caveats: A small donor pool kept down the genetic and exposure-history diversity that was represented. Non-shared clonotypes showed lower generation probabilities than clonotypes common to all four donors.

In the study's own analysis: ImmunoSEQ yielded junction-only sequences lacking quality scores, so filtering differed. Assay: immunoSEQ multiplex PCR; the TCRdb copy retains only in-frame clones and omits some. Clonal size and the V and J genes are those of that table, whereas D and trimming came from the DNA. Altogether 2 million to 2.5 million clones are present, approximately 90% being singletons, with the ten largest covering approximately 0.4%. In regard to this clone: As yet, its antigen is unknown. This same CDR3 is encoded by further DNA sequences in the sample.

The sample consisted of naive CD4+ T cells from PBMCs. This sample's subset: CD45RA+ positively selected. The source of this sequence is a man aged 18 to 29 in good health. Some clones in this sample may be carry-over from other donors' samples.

The CDR3 is CASSLPGTDTQYF. Written as DNA, the CDR3 is TGTGCCAGCAGCTTACCCGGCACAGATACGCAGTATTTT. The chain links TRBV7-3 to TRBJ2-3; D unclear. Germline loops: CDR1 SGHTA, CDR2 FQGTGA. V was shortened by 2 bases and J by 1 base, with 4 bases between the two germline ends. This CDR3 has 13 amino acids.